This T cell receptor (beta chain) was found in a study of blood T cell repertoires in COVID-19 (dated by TCRdb to 2018 to 2021). A note on the overall study: The collaborator samples originated in the United States, Italy and Spain and spanned the acute and convalescent phases of COVID-19. The material from the prospective study consisted of cDNA or gDNA derived from T cells, B-cell-depleted T cells, or PBMCs. Deeply sampled blood TCRbeta repertoires from subjects exposed to, actively infected with, or recovered from COVID-19 were included in the dataset. The repertoires were released in a freely available public database intended as a resource for research on the immune response to SARS-CoV-2. The samples were drawn from two sources: the first 160 participants of the ongoing ImmuneRACE study, and fewer than 1,500 subjects contributed by 6 global collaborators. A de-identified subject ID, COVID-19 status, age in years and sex were almost always included in the sample metadata. Where available, HLA class I and class II types were obtained from metadata supplied by the sample provider rather than from assay-based typing. What the study reported, not specific to this receptor: The amount of clinical and demographic metadata varied by source and participant and was provided uncurated.

TCRbeta CDR3 regions were amplified from genomic DNA by means of the immunoSEQ Assay, a bias-controlled multiplex PCR. As for the authors' bioinformatics: The number of nucleated cells in each sample was estimated from the amplification of reference gene primers within the assay. To quantify the absolute abundance of each unique TCRbeta CDR3 rearrangement, sequence reads were collapsed and filtered. Productive Simpson clonality was computed per sample as the square root of Simpson's diversity index over productive rearrangements. Not all clones reach the TCRdb copy of this immuneACCESS table, which keeps in-frame sequences only. Checked studies attribute under half of the gap to unresolved V genes and leave the rest unexplained. V, J and clone size reflect that table, while D and trimming were determined from the DNA. The table for this sample lists about 200,000 clones; roughly 80% of them were counted only once. The top ten constitute roughly 7% of the sample.

Participants in the prospective study were aged about 18 to 95 years, lived in approximately 26 United States geographic areas, and enrolled through a virtual design. In the prospective study, cohorts were assigned on the basis of participant-reported clinical history obtained from a screening survey and a study questionnaire. ImmuneRACE Cohort 3 recovered participants were defined by two consecutive negative NP/OP PCR tests, healthcare professional clearance, or symptom resolution. Each participant in the prospective study had whole blood, serum and a nasopharyngeal or oropharyngeal swab collected by mobile phlebotomists. Participants in the prospective study had the option to provide additional blood draws and questionnaires over an approximately 2-month period. Blood samples from the prospective study were shipped frozen or at room temperature prior to DNA extraction. Sequences MDHEN (CDR1) and SYDVKM (CDR2) are obtained from the germline V gene. CDR3 length: 16 amino acids, cysteine to phenylalanine. Solely the CDR3 DNA is kept, with 48 bases framed from the first base. Clipping removes 5 bases from V and 0 bases from J, with 9 as the unmatched junction base count.

Details on this clone: What this receptor recognizes is not known. Per-base quality was not reported, and no clone a single base away is much larger than it.

The V gene is TRBV28 and the J gene is TRBJ2-7; the central 8 bases match TRBD1. This sequence originates from a man aged 35-49 years who had recovered from COVID-19. Sequenced: PBMCs or T cells enriched from blood (not recorded which). The CDR3 protein sequence reads: CASSQAGQGFSYEQYF. The DNA sequence follows: TGTGCCAGCAGTCAGGCCGGACAGGGATTCTCCTACGAGCAGTACTTC.